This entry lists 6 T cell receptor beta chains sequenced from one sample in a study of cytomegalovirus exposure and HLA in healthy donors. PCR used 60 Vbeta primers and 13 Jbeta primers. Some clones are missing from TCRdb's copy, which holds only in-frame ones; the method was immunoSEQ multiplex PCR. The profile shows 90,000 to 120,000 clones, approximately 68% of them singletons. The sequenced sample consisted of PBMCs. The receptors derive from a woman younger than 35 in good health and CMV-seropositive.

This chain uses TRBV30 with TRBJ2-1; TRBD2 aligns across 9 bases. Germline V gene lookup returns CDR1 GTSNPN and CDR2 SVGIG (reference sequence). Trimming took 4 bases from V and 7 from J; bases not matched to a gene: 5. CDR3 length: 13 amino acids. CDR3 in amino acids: CAWNSGRQNEQFF. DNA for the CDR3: TGTGCCTGGAACAGCGGGAGGCAAAATGAGCAGTTCTTC. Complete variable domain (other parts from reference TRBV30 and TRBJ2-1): SQTIHQWPATLVQPVGSPLSLECTVEGTSNPNLYWYRQAAGRGLQLLFYSVGIGQISSEVPQNLSASRPQDRQFILSSKKLLLSDSGFYLCAWNSGRQNEQFFGPGTRLTVL.

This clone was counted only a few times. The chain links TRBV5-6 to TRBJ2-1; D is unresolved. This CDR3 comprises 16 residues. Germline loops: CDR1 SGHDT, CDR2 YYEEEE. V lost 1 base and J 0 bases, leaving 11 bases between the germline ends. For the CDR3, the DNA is TGTGCCAGCAGCTTGTCTGGAGATACCTCCTACAATGAGCAGTTCTTC. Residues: CASSLSGDTSYNEQFF.

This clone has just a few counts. CDR3 residues: CASSLGTDYGYTF. The CDR3 DNA is TGTGCCAGCAGTTTAGGGACAGACTATGGCTACACCTTC. The rearrangement links TRBV28 to TRBJ1-2, with 7 positions matching TRBD1. The V and J ends lost 2 bases and 3 bases, in that order; junction bases with no gene match: 0. The germline V gene encodes CDR1 MDHEN and CDR2 SYDVKM. The CDR3 extends over 13 amino acids.

The chain's CDR3 is CASKRQGGTNEKLFF. The CDR3 DNA reads TGTGCCAGCAAACGACAGGGGGGGACTAATGAAAAACTGTTTTTT. This sequence joins TRBV2 and TRBJ1-4; 9 nucleotides line up with TRBD1. The germline gives CDR1 SNHLY, CDR2 FYNNEI. After removal of 7 bases from V and 2 bases from J, the junction contained 5 bases not matched to a gene. The CDR3 is made up of 15 amino acids.

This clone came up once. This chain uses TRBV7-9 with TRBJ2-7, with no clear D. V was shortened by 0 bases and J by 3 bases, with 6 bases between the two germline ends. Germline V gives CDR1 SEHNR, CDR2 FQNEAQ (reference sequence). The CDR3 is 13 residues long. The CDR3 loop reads CASSLALRYEQYF. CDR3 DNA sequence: TGTGCCAGCAGCTTAGCACTACGCTACGAGCAGTACTTC.

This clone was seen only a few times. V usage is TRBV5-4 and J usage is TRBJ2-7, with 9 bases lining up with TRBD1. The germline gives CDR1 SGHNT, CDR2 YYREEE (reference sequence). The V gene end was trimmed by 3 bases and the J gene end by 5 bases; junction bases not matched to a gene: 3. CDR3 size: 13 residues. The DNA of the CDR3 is TGTGCCAGCAGCTCCGGGACAGGGAACGAGCAGTACTTC. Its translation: CASSSGTGNEQYF.